In its sample, the clone carrying this T cell receptor (beta chain) was seen a few times. Antigen: not known. The sample is drawn from a study of beta chain features in type 1 diabetes. Study in general: Summed over all samples, the examined sorted cells came to some 99 million.

Of the isolated RNA, all was reverse transcribed, and so the sequenced material was expressed TCRB transcripts. The method was immunoSEQ multiplex PCR; TCRdb's version includes in-frame clones alone and lacks a portion of them. The repertoire includes just over 600,000 clones, around 15% of them detected once, and around 0.095% sits in the top ten. CD4+ naive, central memory, regulatory and stem cell-like memory cells were sorted via CD45RO/CCR7/CD25/CD127/CD95/CD27. Purity (above 95%) was reached by all sorted populations. Study outcomes and limitations: Insertions were fewer and deletions more numerous at VDJ junctions in type 1 diabetes patients.

Germline V CDR1 and CDR2: SEHNR, FQNEAQ (reference sequence). The CDR3 runs to 15 residues. V lost 7 bases to trimming and J lost 5 bases, with 17 bases between them. The rearrangement joins TRBV7-9 to TRBJ1-4; tentatively, D is TRBD1 (5 bases). Sequenced input: naive CD4+ T cells from blood. This sequence originates from a man aged 18 to 30 in good health. The CDR3 protein is CASTPWGAGNEKLFF. The DNA for the CDR3 is TGTGCCAGCACCCCCTGGGGCGCAGGGAATGAAAAACTGTTTTTT.